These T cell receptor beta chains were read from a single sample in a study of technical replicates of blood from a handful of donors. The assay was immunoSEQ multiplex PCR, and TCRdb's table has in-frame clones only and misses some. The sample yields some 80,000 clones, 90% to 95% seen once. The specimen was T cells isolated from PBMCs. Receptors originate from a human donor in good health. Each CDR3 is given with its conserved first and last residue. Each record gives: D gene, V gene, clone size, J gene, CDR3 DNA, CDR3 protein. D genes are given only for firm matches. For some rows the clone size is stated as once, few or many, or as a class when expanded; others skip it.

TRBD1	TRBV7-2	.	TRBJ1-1	TGTGCCAGCAGCTTAAACAGGGGGAACACTGAAGCTTTCTTT	CASSLNRGNTEAFF
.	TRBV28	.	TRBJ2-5	TGTGCCAGCAGTTTGAGCAGGGGCTACGACCAAGAGACCCAGTACTTC	CASSLSRGYDQETQYF
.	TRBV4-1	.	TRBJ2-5	TGCGCCAGCAGCCAAGGGCCACAAGAGACCCAGTACTTC	CASSQGPQETQYF
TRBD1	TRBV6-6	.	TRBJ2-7	TGTGCCAGCAGTTACGACAGGGACAACGAGCAGTACTTC	CASSYDRDNEQYF
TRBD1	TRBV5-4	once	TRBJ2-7	TGTGCCAGCAGCTTGCGCGGGACAGGGGACTACGAGCAGTACTTC	CASSLRGTGDYEQYF
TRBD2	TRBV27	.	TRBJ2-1	TGTGCCAGCAGCCCAAGTAGCGGGAGCGACAATGAGCAGTTCTTC	CASSPSSGSDNEQFF
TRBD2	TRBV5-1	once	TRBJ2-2	TGCGCCAGCAGCTACGGGACGGGGGGAACCGGGGAGCTGTTTTTT	CASSYGTGGTGELFF
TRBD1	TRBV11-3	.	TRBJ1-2	TGTGCCAGCAGCCCCCGGGACAGGACCTCTAGGGGCTACACCTTC	CASSPRDRTSRGYTF
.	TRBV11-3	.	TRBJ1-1	TGTGCCAGCAGCTATGCGGGACTTGCCAACACTGAAGCTTTCTTT	CASSYAGLANTEAFF
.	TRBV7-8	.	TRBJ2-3	TGTGCCAGCAGCCCCAGAAGAGGGTCAGATACGCAGTATTTT	CASSPRRGSDTQYF
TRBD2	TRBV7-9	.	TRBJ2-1	TGTGCCAGCAGGGGGGAACTAGCGGATTTCAATGAGCAGTTCTTC	CASRGELADFNEQFF
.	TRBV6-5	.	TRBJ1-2	TGTGCCAGCAGTTACCGCCTTGGGAGGGATGGCTACACCTTC	CASSYRLGRDGYTF
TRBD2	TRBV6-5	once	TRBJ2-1	TGTGCCAGCAGTAGGACTAGCGGGATAAATGAGCAGTTCTTC	CASSRTSGINEQFF
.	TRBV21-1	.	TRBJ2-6	TGTGCCAGCCCCGGACTAGCGACCTCTGGGGCCAACGTCCTGACTTTC	CASPGLATSGANVLTF
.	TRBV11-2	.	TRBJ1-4	TGTGCCAGCAGCTTTACCGTCGGGTCGGTGGAAAAACTGTTTTTT	CASSFTVGSVEKLFF
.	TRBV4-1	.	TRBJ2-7	TGCGCCAGCAGCCAAAGACTCAACGAGCAGTACTTC	CASSQRLNEQYF
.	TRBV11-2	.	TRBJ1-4	TGTGCCAGCAGCTCCCGATCAGGGTTCGGGGGTGAAAAACTGTTTTTT	CASSSRSGFGGEKLFF
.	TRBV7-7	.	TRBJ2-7	TGTGCTAGCAGCTTACAGATCTCCTACGAGCAGTACTTC	CASSLQISYEQYF
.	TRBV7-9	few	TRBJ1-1	TGTGCCAGCAGCGCGACAGTTATGAACACTGAAGCTTTCTTT	CASSATVMNTEAFF
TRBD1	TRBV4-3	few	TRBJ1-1	TGCGCCAGCAGCCAATACGGGGACAGGGGCACTGAAGCTTTCTTT	CASSQYGDRGTEAFF
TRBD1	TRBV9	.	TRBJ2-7	TGTGCCAGCAGCGTAGGAGGAGGGACAGGGAGCGAGCAGTACTTC	CASSVGGGTGSEQYF
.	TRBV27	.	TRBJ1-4	TGTGCCAGCAGGGGGCATTCTACTCATGAAAAACTGTTTTTT	CASRGHSTHEKLFF
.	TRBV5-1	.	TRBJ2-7	TGCGCCAGCAGCCCATCTCCCGGGACTGAATCCTACGAGCAGTACTTC	CASSPSPGTESYEQYF
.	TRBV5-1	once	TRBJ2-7	TGCGCCAGCAGCTTGAGGGACGGAGGAGGGGAGCAGTACTTC	CASSLRDGGGEQYF
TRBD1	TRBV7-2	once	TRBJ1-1	TGTGCCAGCAGCTTTGGCCAAACAGGGGACATGAACACTGAAGCTTTCTTT	CASSFGQTGDMNTEAFF
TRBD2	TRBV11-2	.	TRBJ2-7	TGTGCCAGCAGCTTAGGTGCGGGAGCCTACGAGCAGTACTTC	CASSLGAGAYEQYF